The rows below give T cell receptor beta chains drawn from one sample of a study of neoadjuvant nivolumab and ipilimumab in lung cancer. Data came from immunoSEQ multiplex PCR; TCRdb stores just in-frame clones and leaves some out. In the table there are under 20,000 clones, 75% to 90% of which are singletons. The specimen was peripheral blood, collected before neoadjuvant nivolumab, alone or with ipilimumab. Every receptor here comes from an adult with non-small cell lung cancer. The CDR3 runs from the conserved cysteine through the conserved F or W.

V gene: TRBV20-1; CDR3 length: 9; J gene: TRBJ1-2; CDR3 protein: CSAREGYTF
V gene: TRBV7-9; CDR3 length: 15; J gene: TRBJ2-1; CDR3 protein: CASSLVLAGGDEQFF
V gene: TRBV9; CDR3 length: 15; J gene: TRBJ1-5; CDR3 protein: CASSVEGSGNQPQHF
V gene: TRBV7-7; CDR3 length: 13; J gene: TRBJ2-7; CDR3 protein: CASSSSPWNEQYF
V gene: TRBV1; CDR3 length: 17; J gene: TRBJ2-7; CDR3 protein: CTSSPKYRGSGSGGQYF
V gene: TRBV18; CDR3 length: 12; J gene: TRBJ2-3; CDR3 protein: CASSPSTDTQYF
V gene: TRBV4-3; CDR3 length: 17; J gene: TRBJ2-3; CDR3 protein: CASSRAWEGPGTDTQYF
V gene: TRBV4-1; CDR3 length: 13; J gene: TRBJ1-1; CDR3 protein: CASSPLRDTEAFF
V gene: TRBV5-4; CDR3 length: 14; J gene: TRBJ2-7; CDR3 protein: CASSLDRTDYEQYF
V gene: TRBV7-9; CDR3 length: 14; J gene: TRBJ1-1; CDR3 protein: CASSLGVPNTEAFF
V gene: TRBV2; CDR3 length: 16; J gene: TRBJ2-7; CDR3 protein: CASSERFRGPSSEQYF
V gene: TRBV7-2; CDR3 length: 13; J gene: TRBJ2-7; CDR3 protein: CASTLRERGEQYF
V gene: TRBV7-2; CDR3 length: 15; J gene: TRBJ2-5; CDR3 protein: CASSSGTSGRETQYF
V gene: TRBV14; CDR3 length: 19; J gene: TRBJ2-4; CDR3 protein: CASSQDVSLRSGAKNIQYF
V gene: TRBV4-2; CDR3 length: 15; J gene: TRBJ2-5; CDR3 protein: CASSPGTVDQETQYF
V gene: TRBV5-1; CDR3 length: 14; J gene: TRBJ2-1; CDR3 protein: CASSVAGEPNEQFF
V gene: TRBV2; CDR3 length: 13; J gene: TRBJ1-1; CDR3 protein: CASSDGQGTEAFF
V gene: TRBV2; CDR3 length: 14; J gene: TRBJ2-1; CDR3 protein: CASSEQRDTNEQFF
V gene: TRBV29-1; CDR3 length: 10; J gene: TRBJ1-2; CDR3 protein: CSVERGVPTF
V gene: TRBV27; CDR3 length: 14; J gene: TRBJ1-2; CDR3 protein: CASSLTSDRGGYTF
V gene: TRBV11-2; CDR3 length: 15; J gene: TRBJ2-1; CDR3 protein: CASSFQAGAHNEQFF
V gene: TRBV5-1; CDR3 length: 13; J gene: TRBJ2-7; CDR3 protein: CASSPGDSWEQYF
V gene: TRBV15; CDR3 length: 12; J gene: TRBJ1-5; CDR3 protein: CATSDTNQPQHF
V gene: TRBV25-1; CDR3 length: 14; J gene: TRBJ2-1; CDR3 protein: CASPLPRSYNEQFF
V gene: TRBV7-8; CDR3 length: 15; J gene: TRBJ2-7; CDR3 protein: CASSLGDRTAYEQYF
V gene: TRBV10-3; CDR3 length: 12; J gene: TRBJ2-5; CDR3 protein: CAVGQGQETQYF
V gene: TRBV7-9; CDR3 length: 17; J gene: TRBJ2-1; CDR3 protein: CASSPATWWEGSGEQFF
V gene: TRBV30; CDR3 length: 14; J gene: TRBJ1-5; CDR3 protein: CAWSLGQGTQPQHF
V gene: TRBV7-9; CDR3 length: 15; J gene: TRBJ2-7; CDR3 protein: CASSLALAGGVEQYF
V gene: TRBV5-6; CDR3 length: 19; J gene: TRBJ2-6; CDR3 protein: CASSSFRTSGDSGANVLTF
V gene: TRBV7-9; CDR3 length: 15; J gene: TRBJ2-7; CDR3 protein: CASSAEGKSSYEQYF
V gene: TRBV7-9; CDR3 length: 13; J gene: TRBJ2-7; CDR3 protein: CASSMVTSYEQYF
V gene: TRBV4-1; CDR3 length: 14; J gene: TRBJ2-7; CDR3 protein: CASSPGVKAGEQYF
V gene: TRBV7-3; CDR3 length: 15; J gene: TRBJ2-3; CDR3 protein: CASSESGANTDTQYF
V gene: TRBV30; CDR3 length: 13; J gene: TRBJ1-2; CDR3 protein: CAWSADLNYGYTF
V gene: TRBV29-1; CDR3 length: 14; J gene: TRBJ2-3; CDR3 protein: CSVESGTRTDTQYF
V gene: TRBV6-5; CDR3 length: 16; J gene: TRBJ2-6; CDR3 protein: CASSLGRGPGANVLTF
V gene: TRBV29-1; CDR3 length: 14; J gene: TRBJ1-5; CDR3 protein: CSVEVADSNQPQHF
V gene: TRBV7-9; CDR3 length: 16; J gene: TRBJ2-5; CDR3 protein: CASSLELGGYRETQYF
V gene: TRBV7-9; CDR3 length: 15; J gene: TRBJ1-1; CDR3 protein: CASIPSGTVNTEAFF
V gene: TRBV7-2; CDR3 length: 15; J gene: TRBJ2-7; CDR3 protein: CASSWRFRGSYEQYF
V gene: TRBV7-2; CDR3 length: 15; J gene: TRBJ1-1; CDR3 protein: CASTMGEWPNTEAFF
V gene: TRBV7-9; CDR3 length: 16; J gene: TRBJ2-1; CDR3 protein: CASSYAGTGANNEQFF
V gene: TRBV9; CDR3 length: 12; J gene: TRBJ2-3; CDR3 protein: CASSVSTDTQYF
V gene: TRBV19; CDR3 length: 12; J gene: TRBJ1-2; CDR3 protein: CASSRDSLGYTF
V gene: TRBV18; CDR3 length: 14; J gene: TRBJ2-7; CDR3 protein: CASSSGSSSYEQYF
V gene: TRBV5-1; CDR3 length: 12; J gene: TRBJ2-7; CDR3 protein: CASSTTGADQYF
V gene: TRBV29-1; CDR3 length: 15; J gene: TRBJ2-1; CDR3 protein: CSHGRERGSYNEQFF
V gene: TRBV2; CDR3 length: 14; J gene: TRBJ2-3; CDR3 protein: CASSGVATTDTQYF
V gene: TRBV14; CDR3 length: 17; J gene: TRBJ1-1; CDR3 protein: CASSQALLRGTNTEAFF
V gene: TRBV2; CDR3 length: 14; J gene: TRBJ2-6; CDR3 protein: CASRPVSGANVLTF
V gene: TRBV6-5; CDR3 length: 15; J gene: TRBJ2-7; CDR3 protein: CASSYSRQGANEQYF
V gene: TRBV11-2; CDR3 length: 14; J gene: TRBJ1-1; CDR3 protein: CASSLQGRNTEAFF
V gene: TRBV10-2; CDR3 length: 16; J gene: TRBJ2-1; CDR3 protein: CASSDLAGGTYNEQFF
V gene: TRBV7-2; CDR3 length: 15; J gene: TRBJ2-1; CDR3 protein: CASSRTSGSYNEQFF